This is a list of T cell receptor beta chains from one sample in a study of technical replicates of blood from four donors. Here immunoSEQ multiplex PCR was the method, and the copy in TCRdb shows in-frame clones only, minus some. The sample records 75,000 or so clones, around 94% being singletons. Material: T cells isolated from PBMCs. The receptors were gathered from a human donor in good health. Each CDR3 is given with its conserved first and last residue. The D gene is left open where the match is weak. Expanded clones are given a class, and other clones once, few, many or no size at all.

j_call | clone_size | d_call | v_call | cdr3_nt | cdr3_aa
TRBJ2-7 | - | TRBD2 | TRBV28 | TGTGCCAGCAGCCGCCAGGGGCGGGAGGGAAGCTACGAGCAGTACTTC | CASSRQGREGSYEQYF
TRBJ2-5 | once | - | TRBV11-2 | TGTGCCAGCAGCTTAAACGTGAGAGGGGAGACCCAGTACTTC | CASSLNVRGETQYF
TRBJ2-5 | - | TRBD1 | TRBV30 | TGTGCCGGGACAGTTCAAGAGACCCAGTACTTC | CAGTVQETQYF
TRBJ2-7 | - | - | TRBV27 | TGTGCCAGCAGTTTTGGGAGCCTCTACGAGCAGTACTTC | CASSFGSLYEQYF
TRBJ2-7 | - | - | TRBV29-1 | TGCAGCGTTGGCGGCGGGGCGCTTAGTTACGAGCAGTACTTC | CSVGGGALSYEQYF
TRBJ2-7 | - | - | TRBV9 | TGTGCCAGCAGCGTAGTTGGCTCCAGTTACGAGCAGTACTTC | CASSVVGSSYEQYF
TRBJ2-3 | - | TRBD2 | TRBV4-1 | TGCGCCAGCAGCAAGGGGACTAGCGGGAGACGAGCAGATACGCAGTATTTT | CASSKGTSGRRADTQYF
TRBJ2-3 | - | TRBD2 | TRBV4-1 | TGCGCCAGCAGCCCAAGGACTAGCGGGAGGGCAACAGATACGCAGTATTTT | CASSPRTSGRATDTQYF
TRBJ2-6 | once | - | TRBV30 | TGTGCCTGGAGTCGGTTTCAGGGGGACTTTGGGGCCAACGTCCTGACTTTC | CAWSRFQGDFGANVLTF
TRBJ1-2 | - | - | TRBV7-3 | TGTGCCAGCAGCCTAGGGGCTAACTATGGCTACACCTTC | CASSLGANYGYTF
TRBJ2-7 | medium-sized | TRBD2 | TRBV25-1 | TGTGCCAGCGGACTAGCGGGAAACTACGAGCAGTACTTC | CASGLAGNYEQYF
TRBJ2-5 | - | TRBD2 | TRBV19 | TGTGCCAGTACTCCATTAGCGGGACAAGAGACCCAGTACTTC | CASTPLAGQETQYF
TRBJ2-1 | - | - | TRBV19 | TGTGCCAGTAGTAACATGCCTTACAATGAGCAGTTCTTC | CASSNMPYNEQFF